The 27 T cell receptor beta chains listed next were all sequenced from one sample in a study of OX40 agonist ivuxolimab in advanced cancers. Here immunoSEQ multiplex PCR was the method, and the copy in TCRdb shows in-frame clones only, minus some. The sample includes roughly 58,000 clones, 85% of them seen just once. The sequencing used CD4+ or CD8+ T cells sorted from blood, collected in a trial of the OX40 agonist ivuxolimab. These receptors originate from an adult with an advanced solid tumor such as melanoma, head and neck, liver or kidney cancer.

The V gene is TRBV5-1, the J gene TRBJ2-3; D gene uncertain. This CDR3 region has 16 residues. Germline CDR1 reads SGHRS; CDR2 reads YFSETQ. The germline V and J ends were trimmed by 0 bases and 2 bases, with 13 bases remaining between them. The CDR3 region is CASSLGLSSSTDTQYF. The CDR3 DNA reads as TGCGCCAGCAGCTTGGGCCTCTCTTCATCCACAGATACGCAGTATTTT.

The chain couples TRBV11-2 to TRBJ2-2; D is possibly TRBD2 (6 bases). There are 18 residues in the CDR3. Between the trimmed V and J ends, which lost 3 bases and 0 bases, there was a span of 17 bases. Germline V gene data show CDR1 as SGHAT and CDR2 as FQNNGV. The CDR3 spells CASSFHPRGVANTGELFF. The CDR3 DNA is TGTGCCAGCAGCTTTCACCCACGCGGGGTCGCGAACACCGGGGAGCTGTTTTTT.

The chain combines TRBV15 with TRBJ1-5, with 10 bases fitting TRBD1. The CDR3 has 15 residues. Germline CDR1 LNHNV, CDR2 YYDKDF (reference sequence). With V trimmed by 5 bases and J by 7 bases, 8 bases remained unmatched. The CDR3, as DNA: TGTGCCACCAGCCCGGGACAGGGGATAAGGCAGCCCCAGCATTTT. This sequence encodes CATSPGQGIRQPQHF.

The chain uses TRBV5-1 and TRBJ2-7; 7 nucleotides agree with TRBD1. The CDR3 has 14 residues. Trimming took 2 bases from V and 5 from J; bases not matched to a gene: 7. The V gene's germline CDR1 is SGHRS and CDR2 YFSETQ. CDR3 in DNA: TGCGCCAGCAGCTTAGTGAGGACAGGAGACGAGCAGTACTTC. The encoded protein is CASSLVRTGDEQYF.

The rearrangement joins TRBV27 to TRBJ1-1; D unresolved. Per germline, CDR1 MNHEY and CDR2 SMNVEV (reference sequence). The CDR3 extends over 12 amino acids. V dropped 2 bases and J dropped 10 bases, with 11 bases sitting between them. The CDR3 region is CASSLPHGSAFF. The DNA for the CDR3 is TGTGCCAGCAGTTTACCCCACGGGTCAGCTTTCTTT.

J is TRBJ2-3 and V is TRBV5-5; D remains ambiguous. Between the trimmed V and J ends, which lost 0 bases and 6 bases, there was a span of 5 bases. Germline CDR1 SGHKS, CDR2 YYEKEE (reference sequence). CDR3 length equals 12 residues. The CDR3 sequence is CASSLEVDTQYF. CDR3 in DNA: TGTGCCAGCAGCTTGGAGGTGGATACGCAGTATTTT.

This sequence joins TRBV5-1 and TRBJ2-7; TRBD1 matches 9 bases. Germline V gene sequence: CDR1 SGHRS, CDR2 YFSETQ. The ends lost 0 bases at V and 4 bases at J; junction bases unmatched: 2. The CDR3 covers 14 residues. As DNA, the CDR3 is TGCGCCAGCAGCTTGGGACAGGGGGGTTACGAGCAGTACTTC. This gives the protein CASSLGQGGYEQYF. Full variable domain (remainder filled in from reference TRBV5-1 and TRBJ2-7): KAGVTQTPRYLIKTRGQQVTLSCSPISGHRSVSWYQQTPGQGLQFLFEYFSETQRNKGNFPGRFSGRQFSNSRSEMNVSTLELGDSALYLCASSLGQGGYEQYFGPGTRLTVT.

The V call is TRBV4-1, the J call TRBJ2-3, with D unresolved. CDR1 is MGHRA and CDR2 is YSYEKL in the germline V gene. Trimming left V 0 bases short and J 2 bases short, with 3 bases between. The CDR3 is 13 residues long. This CDR3 reads CASSQEYTDTQYF. The CDR3 DNA reads TGCGCCAGCAGCCAAGAGTACACAGATACGCAGTATTTT.

The sample holds one count of this clone. This chain links TRBV11-1 with TRBJ2-7; D gene ambiguous. Germline V gene sequence: CDR1 SGHAT, CDR2 FQDESV (reference sequence). V gave up 5 bases and J gave up 0 bases, with 14 bases separating them. This CDR3 spans 15 amino acids. DNA of the CDR3: TGTGCCAGCAGCCATCGGACCGATTACTCCTACGAGCAGTACTTC. Protein sequence: CASSHRTDYSYEQYF. Variable domain in full (rest from reference TRBV11-1 and TRBJ2-7): EAEVAQSPRYKITEKSQAVAFWCDPISGHATLYWYRQILGQGPELLVQFQDESVVDDSQLPKDRFSAERLKGVDSTLKIQPAELGDSAMYLCASSHRTDYSYEQYFGPGTRLTVT.

The chain carries TRBV5-1 and TRBJ1-2; 9 nucleotides line up with TRBD1. CDR3 size: 17 residues. CDR1 and CDR2 (germline): SGHRS, YFSETQ. V trimming: 2 bases; J trimming: 4 bases; junction bases outside the gene matches: 12. The CDR3 DNA sequence: TGCGCCAGCAGCTTAATGAAACAGGGGGCGCTTGTCTATGGCTACACCTTC. Residues: CASSLMKQGALVYGYTF.

The gene calls are TRBV7-3 and TRBJ2-7; TRBD2 matches at 12 bases. Trimming cost V 11 bases and J 4 bases; bases outside gene matches: 24. CDR1 is SGHTA, CDR2 FQGTGA, per germline. The CDR3 has 19 amino acids. The CDR3 bases are TGTGCCGGCAACCGCGGAGCTAGGACTAGCGGGACCGATAATTACGAGCAGTACTTC. This gives the protein CAGNRGARTSGTDNYEQYF.

The chain is built from TRBV2 and TRBJ2-6, with D possibly matching TRBD1 (6 bases). Germline V CDR1 and CDR2: SNHLY, FYNNEI. This CDR3 is built from 20 residues. The ends were cut back, 6 bases at V and 4 bases at J, with 28 bases in the middle. The CDR3 DNA reads TGTGCCAGCAGAAGGATCAGGGCGGTACAACAGGGTGACGGGGCCAACGTCCTGACTTTC. The encoded protein is CASRRIRAVQQGDGANVLTF.

The chain joins TRBV6-5 to TRBJ1-6; no firm D call. Looked up from germline, CDR1 is MNHEY and CDR2 is SVGAGI. V lost 7 bases, J lost 4 bases, and 8 bases lay in between. This CDR3 has 13 residues. The DNA for the CDR3 is TGTGCCAGCAATCGGGGATATAATTCACCCCTCCACTTT. It encodes CASNRGYNSPLHF.

This clone was seen only a few times. This chain uses TRBV11-3 with TRBJ2-3, with TRBD1 identical over 9 bases. CDR3 size: 16 residues. The V gene's germline CDR1 is SGHNT and CDR2 YENEEA. V lost 5 bases to trimming and J lost 0 bases; unmatched junction nucleotides: 6. CDR3: CASSRGDRVSTDTQYF. As DNA, the CDR3 is TGTGCCAGCAGCCGAGGGGACAGGGTGAGCACAGATACGCAGTATTTT.

This clone was seen only a few times. The chain combines TRBV4-2 with TRBJ2-3; D gene ambiguous. V lost 0 bases and J lost 2, with 12 bases in between. This CDR3 spans 16 amino acids. CDR1 and CDR2 from the germline V gene are LGHNA and YNFKEQ. This CDR3 is CASSQESRRPTDTQYF. The CDR3, as DNA: TGTGCCAGCAGCCAAGAAAGTCGCAGACCCACAGATACGCAGTATTTT.

The chain couples TRBV6-1 to TRBJ1-5, with D possibly being TRBD1 (5 bases). Per germline, CDR1 MNHNS and CDR2 SASEGT. Trimming cost V 4 bases and J 3 bases, with 16 bases left between them. The CDR3 totals 16 residues. The CDR3 DNA follows: TGTGCCAGCAGTGTTTTAGGGCAGGGAAACAATCAGCCCCAGCATTTT. This encodes CASSVLGQGNNQPQHF.

The count of this clone is one. J is TRBJ2-1 and V is TRBV7-9, with TRBD1 as a possible D gene (6 bases). Germline CDR1 SEHNR, CDR2 FQNEAQ (reference sequence). This CDR3 contains 15 residues. V dropped 8 bases and J dropped 0 bases, with 14 bases sitting between them. The CDR3 DNA sequence: TGTGCCAGCGGGATCACAGGGAGCTCCTACAATGAGCAGTTCTTC. It codes for CASGITGSSYNEQFF.

V usage is TRBV7-4 and J usage is TRBJ2-5; 7 positions agree with TRBD1. Per the germline V gene, CDR1 is SGHVT and CDR2 is SQSDAQ. The CDR3 sequence is 16 residues long. After removal of 2 bases from V and 0 bases from J, the junction contained 6 bases not matched to a gene. CDR3 amino acids: CASSLRAGGNQETQYF. The CDR3 DNA follows: TGTGCCAGCAGCTTACGGGCAGGGGGAAACCAAGAGACCCAGTACTTC.

J is TRBJ2-2 and V is TRBV7-9, with unresolved D. Trimming shortened V by 3 bases and J by 0 bases, and 14 bases separated the two germline ends. The CDR3 is 17 amino acids. CDR1 and CDR2 (germline): SEHNR, FQNEAQ (reference sequence). CDR3 coding DNA: TGTGCCAGCAGCTTCCGACTTAATCCACCGAACACCGGGGAGCTGTTTTTT. Residues: CASSFRLNPPNTGELFF.

The chain employs TRBV19 and TRBJ1-2; D may be TRBD1 (6 bases). The CDR3 has 14 amino acids. Germline assignment: CDR1 LNHDA and CDR2 SQIVND (reference sequence). Trimming removed 6 bases from V and 4 bases from J, with 15 bases in between. CDR3 coding DNA: TGTGCCAGTAGAACCGGGACATACAGCTATGGCTACACCTTC. As protein: CASRTGTYSYGYTF.

V is TRBV4-1 and J is TRBJ2-3; D is unresolved. Germline CDR1 is MGHRA and CDR2 is YSYEKL. This CDR3 has 16 amino acids. Trimming cost V 2 bases and J 6 bases, with 18 bases left between them. The CDR3 coding sequence is TGCGCCAGCAGCCAACCCGCTAGGACCCCCGCGGATACGCAGTATTTT. It is translated as CASSQPARTPADTQYF.

The gene calls are TRBV5-4 and TRBJ1-2; D unresolved. This CDR3 is built from 15 residues. Deletions cut 0 bases from V and 7 bases from J, with 16 bases between. CDR1 and CDR2 from the germline V gene are SGHNT and YYREEE (reference sequence). CDR3 DNA sequence: TGTGCCAGCAGCTTGGGGGTCGGTTTGAGGCTTGGCTACACCTTC. Amino acid sequence: CASSLGVGLRLGYTF. Supplemented by reference TRBV5-4 and TRBJ1-2, the full variable domain reads ETGVTQSPTHLIKTRGQQVTLRCSSQSGHNTVSWYQQALGQGPQFIFQYYREEENGRGNFPPRFSGLQFPNYSSELNVNALELDDSALYLCASSLGVGLRLGYTFGSGTRLTVV.

V and J are TRBV4-3 and TRBJ2-2; D call uncertain. There are 18 residues in the CDR3. V lost 0 bases to trimming and J lost 4 bases, with 18 bases between them. Germline-derived CDR1 and CDR2 are LGHNA and YSLEER. The CDR3 loop reads CASSQDGSGLGITGELFF. The CDR3 region has the DNA TGCGCCAGCAGCCAAGATGGATCAGGCCTAGGGATCACCGGGGAGCTGTTTTTT.

This sequence joins TRBV9 and TRBJ2-2; 7 bases are shared with TRBD1. J was trimmed by 1 base and V by 3 bases; bases with no gene match: 9. This CDR3 contains 17 residues. Germline loops: CDR1 SGDLS, CDR2 YYNGEE. CDR3 protein: CASSGRQGVGNTGELFF. The CDR3 DNA follows: TGTGCCAGCAGCGGCAGACAGGGAGTGGGGAACACCGGGGAGCTGTTTTTT. Together with reference TRBV9 and TRBJ2-2, the CDR3 gives the full variable domain: DSGVTQTPKHLITATGQRVTLRCSPRSGDLSVYWYQQSLDQGLQFLIQYYNGEERAKGNILERFSAQQFPDLHSELNLSSLELGDSALYFCASSGRQGVGNTGELFFGEGSRLTVL.

The J gene is TRBJ1-1, the V gene TRBV27; 10 bases are a match to TRBD1. The CDR3 spans 14 residues. Germline CDR1 reads MNHEY; CDR2 reads SMNVEV (reference sequence). V lost 3 bases to trimming and J lost 10 bases; unmatched junction nucleotides: 8. The CDR3 here is CASSFRDRGGVAFF. The CDR3 coding sequence is TGTGCCAGCAGTTTCCGGGACAGGGGAGGTGTAGCTTTCTTT.

This sequence joins TRBV6-6 and TRBJ2-3; D might be TRBD1 (5 bases). Trimming removed 5 bases from V and 2 bases from J, with 11 bases in between. Germline CDR1 reads MNHNY; CDR2 reads SVGAGI (reference sequence). CDR3 length: 14 amino acids. CDR3 in amino acids: CASSLQGSTDTQYF. The CDR3, as DNA: TGTGCCAGCAGTCTGCAGGGCTCCACAGATACGCAGTATTTT.

In its sample, this clone was seen once. This rearrangement joins TRBV11-3 to TRBJ2-5; D is ambiguous. The J call may be in error: the DNA end matches TRBJ2-7 better. CDR3 size: 14 residues. Germline V gives CDR1 SGHNT, CDR2 YENEEA. This CDR3 reads CASSLVAGTYEQYF. Written as DNA, the CDR3 is TGTGCCAGCAGCTTAGTGGCAGGTACCTACGAGCAGTACTTC.